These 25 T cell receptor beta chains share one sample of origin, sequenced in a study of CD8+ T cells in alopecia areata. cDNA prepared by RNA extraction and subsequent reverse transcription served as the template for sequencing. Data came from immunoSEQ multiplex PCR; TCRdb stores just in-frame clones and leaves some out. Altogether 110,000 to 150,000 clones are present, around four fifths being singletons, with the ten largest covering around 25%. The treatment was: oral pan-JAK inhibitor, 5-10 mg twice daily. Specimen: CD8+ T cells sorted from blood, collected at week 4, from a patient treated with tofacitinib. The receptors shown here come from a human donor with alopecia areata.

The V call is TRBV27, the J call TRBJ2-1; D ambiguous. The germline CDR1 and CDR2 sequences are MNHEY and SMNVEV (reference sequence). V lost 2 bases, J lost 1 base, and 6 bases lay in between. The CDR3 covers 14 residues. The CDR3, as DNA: TGTGCCAGCAGTTTAGCGGCTTCCTACAATGAGCAGTTCTTC. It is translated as CASSLAASYNEQFF.

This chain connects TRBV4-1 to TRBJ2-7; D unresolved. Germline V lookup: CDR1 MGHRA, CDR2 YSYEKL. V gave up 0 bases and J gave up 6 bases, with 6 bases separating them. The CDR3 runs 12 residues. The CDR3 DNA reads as TGCGCCAGCAGCCAAGATCCGGGCGAGCAGTACTTC. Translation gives CASSQDPGEQYF.

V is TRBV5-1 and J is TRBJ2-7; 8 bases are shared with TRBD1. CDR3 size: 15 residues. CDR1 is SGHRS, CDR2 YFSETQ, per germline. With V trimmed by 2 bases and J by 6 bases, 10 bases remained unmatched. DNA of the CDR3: TGCGCCAGCAGCTTCAGACAGGGGCTGCTCGGCGAGCAGTACTTC. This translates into CASSFRQGLLGEQYF.

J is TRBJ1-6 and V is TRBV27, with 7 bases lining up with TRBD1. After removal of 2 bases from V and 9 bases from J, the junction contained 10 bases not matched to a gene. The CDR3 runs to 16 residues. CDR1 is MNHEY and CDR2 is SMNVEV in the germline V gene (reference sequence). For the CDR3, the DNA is TGTGCCAGCAGTTTACCCTCACAGGGGATAGGTTCACCCCTCCACTTT. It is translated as CASSLPSQGIGSPLHF.

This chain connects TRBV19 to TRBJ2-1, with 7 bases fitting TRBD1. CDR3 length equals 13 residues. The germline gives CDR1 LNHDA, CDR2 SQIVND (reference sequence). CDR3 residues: CAARSGGKNEQFF. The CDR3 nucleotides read TGTGCAGCGAGGTCAGGGGGTAAAAATGAGCAGTTCTTC.

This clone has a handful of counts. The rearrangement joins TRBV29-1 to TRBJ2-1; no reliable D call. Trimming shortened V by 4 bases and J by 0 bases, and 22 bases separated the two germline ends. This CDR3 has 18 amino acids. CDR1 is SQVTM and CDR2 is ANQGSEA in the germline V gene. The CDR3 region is CSVVGQQIGLSSYNEQFF. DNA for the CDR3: TGCAGCGTTGTTGGGCAGCAGATTGGCCTAAGCTCCTACAATGAGCAGTTCTTC.

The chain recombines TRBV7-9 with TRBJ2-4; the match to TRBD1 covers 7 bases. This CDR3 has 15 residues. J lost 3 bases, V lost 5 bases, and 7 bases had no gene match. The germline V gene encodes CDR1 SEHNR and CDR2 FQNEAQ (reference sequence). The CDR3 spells CASSPETGRKNIQYF. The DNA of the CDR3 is TGTGCCAGCAGCCCGGAGACAGGGCGCAAAAACATTCAGTACTTC. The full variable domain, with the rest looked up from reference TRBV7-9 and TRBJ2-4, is DTGVSQNPRHKITKRGQNVTFRCDPISEHNRLYWYRQTLGQGPEFLTYFQNEAQLEKSRLLSDRFSAERPKGSFSTLEIQRTEQGDSAMYLCASSPETGRKNIQYFGAGTRLSVL.

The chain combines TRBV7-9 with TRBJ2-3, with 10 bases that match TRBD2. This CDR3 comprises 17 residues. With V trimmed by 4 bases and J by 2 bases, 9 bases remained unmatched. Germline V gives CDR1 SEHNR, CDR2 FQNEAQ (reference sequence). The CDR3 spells CASSSKRTSGITDTQYF. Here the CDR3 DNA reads TGTGCCAGCAGCTCCAAACGGACTAGCGGAATCACAGATACGCAGTATTTT.

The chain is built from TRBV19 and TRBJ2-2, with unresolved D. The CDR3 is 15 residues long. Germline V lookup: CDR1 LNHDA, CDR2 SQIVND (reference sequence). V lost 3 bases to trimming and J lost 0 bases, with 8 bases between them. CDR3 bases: TGTGCCAGTAGTATGAGGCTGACGAACACCGGGGAGCTGTTTTTT. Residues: CASSMRLTNTGELFF.

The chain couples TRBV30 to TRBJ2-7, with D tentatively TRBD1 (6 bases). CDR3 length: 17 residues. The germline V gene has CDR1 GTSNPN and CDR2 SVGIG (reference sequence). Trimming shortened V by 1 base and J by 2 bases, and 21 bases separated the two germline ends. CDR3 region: CAWSARPYTGKTYEQYF. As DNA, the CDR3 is TGTGCCTGGAGTGCCCGCCCTTACACAGGGAAAACCTACGAGCAGTACTTC.

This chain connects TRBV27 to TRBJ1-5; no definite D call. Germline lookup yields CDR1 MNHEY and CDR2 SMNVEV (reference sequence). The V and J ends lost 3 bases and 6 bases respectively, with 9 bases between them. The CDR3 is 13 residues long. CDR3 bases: TGTGCCAGCAGTTTCGCCTCGGGTCAGCCCCAGCATTTT. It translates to CASSFASGQPQHF.

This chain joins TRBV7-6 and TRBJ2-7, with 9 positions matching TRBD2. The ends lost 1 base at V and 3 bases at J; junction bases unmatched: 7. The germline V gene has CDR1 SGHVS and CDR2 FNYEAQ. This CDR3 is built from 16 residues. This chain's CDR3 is CASSLGSGGTYYEQYF. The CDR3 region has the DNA TGTGCCAGCAGCTTAGGGAGCGGGGGGACTTACTACGAGCAGTACTTC.

CDR3 protein: CASSQGAVDWVGTGELFF. CDR3 DNA sequence: TGCGCCAGCAGCCAAGGCGCGGTTGATTGGGTGGGGACCGGGGAGCTGTTTTTT. The rearrangement joins TRBV4-3 to TRBJ2-2; D gene unclear. The germline CDR1 and CDR2 sequences are LGHNA and YSLEER. Trimming took off 1 base at V and 5 bases at J, with 20 bases between the two ends. The CDR3 consists of 18 residues.

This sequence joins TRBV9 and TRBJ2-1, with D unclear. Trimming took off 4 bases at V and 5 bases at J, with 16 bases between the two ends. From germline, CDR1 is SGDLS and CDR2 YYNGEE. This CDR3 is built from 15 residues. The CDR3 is CASSSLMSNDNEQFF. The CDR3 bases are TGTGCCAGCAGCAGCCTGATGAGTAACGACAATGAGCAGTTCTTC.

CDR3 residues: CASSFWGNQPQHF. The CDR3 DNA follows: TGTGCCAGCAGCTTTTGGGGCAATCAGCCCCAGCATTTT. This chain joins TRBV6-5 and TRBJ1-5; unclear D gene. Germline assignment: CDR1 MNHEY and CDR2 SVGAGI. Between the trimmed V and J ends, which lost 6 bases and 2 bases, there was a span of 8 bases. This CDR3 region has 13 residues.

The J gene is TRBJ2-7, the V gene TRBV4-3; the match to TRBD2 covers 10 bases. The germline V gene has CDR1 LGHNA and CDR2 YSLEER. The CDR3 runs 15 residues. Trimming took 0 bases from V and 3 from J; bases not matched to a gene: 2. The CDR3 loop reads CASSQEASGSYEQYF. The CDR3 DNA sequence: TGCGCCAGCAGCCAAGAGGCTAGCGGGAGCTACGAGCAGTACTTC.

The CDR3 region is CSATTGLAGYEQYF. The CDR3 nucleotides read TGCAGCGCCACGACCGGACTAGCGGGCTACGAGCAGTACTTC. The chain uses TRBV29-1 and TRBJ2-7; 11 positions match TRBD2. The junction had 8 bases not matched to a gene; V was cut back by 7 bases and J by 3 bases. Germline loops: CDR1 SQVTM, CDR2 ANQGSEA. The CDR3 has 14 residues.

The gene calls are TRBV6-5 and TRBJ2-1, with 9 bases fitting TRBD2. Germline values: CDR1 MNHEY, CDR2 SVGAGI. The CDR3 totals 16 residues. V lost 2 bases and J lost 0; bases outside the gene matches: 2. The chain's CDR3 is CASSYLAGTSYNEQFF. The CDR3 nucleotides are TGTGCCAGCAGTTACCTAGCGGGGACCTCCTACAATGAGCAGTTCTTC.

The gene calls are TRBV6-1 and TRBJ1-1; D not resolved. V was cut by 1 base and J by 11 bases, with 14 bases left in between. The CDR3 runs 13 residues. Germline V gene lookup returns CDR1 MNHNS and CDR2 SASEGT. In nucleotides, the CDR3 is TGTGCCAGCAGTGAAGTTCCTGGGAATGAGGCTTTCTTT. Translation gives CASSEVPGNEAFF.

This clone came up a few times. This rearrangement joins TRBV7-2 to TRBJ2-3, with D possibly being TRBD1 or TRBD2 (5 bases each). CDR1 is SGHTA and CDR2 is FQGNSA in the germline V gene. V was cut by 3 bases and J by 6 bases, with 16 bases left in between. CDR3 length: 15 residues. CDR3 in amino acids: CASSLGPARGDTQYF. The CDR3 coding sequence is TGTGCCAGCAGCTTGGGACCGGCCCGAGGGGATACGCAGTATTTT. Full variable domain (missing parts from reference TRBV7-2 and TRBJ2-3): GAGVSQSPSNKVTEKGKDVELRCDPISGHTALYWYRQSLGQGLEFLIYFQGNSAPDKSGLPSDRFSAERTGGSVSTLTIQRTQQEDSAVYLCASSLGPARGDTQYFGPGTRLTVL.

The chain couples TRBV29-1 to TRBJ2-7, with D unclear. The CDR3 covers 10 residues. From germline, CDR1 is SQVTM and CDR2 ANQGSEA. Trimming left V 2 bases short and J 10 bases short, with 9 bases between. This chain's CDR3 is CSVELRGQYF. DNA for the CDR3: TGCAGCGTTGAACTACGAGGTCAGTACTTC.

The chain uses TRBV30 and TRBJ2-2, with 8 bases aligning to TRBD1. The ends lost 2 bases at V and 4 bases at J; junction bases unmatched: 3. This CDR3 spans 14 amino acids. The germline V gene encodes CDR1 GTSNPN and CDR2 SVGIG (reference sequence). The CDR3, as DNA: TGTGCCTGGAGTTCCGGGACAGGCACCGGGGAGCTGTTTTTT. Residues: CAWSSGTGTGELFF. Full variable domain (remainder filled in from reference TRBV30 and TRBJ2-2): SQTIHQWPATLVQPVGSPLSLECTVEGTSNPNLYWYRQAAGRGLQLLFYSVGIGQISSEVPQNLSASRPQDRQFILSSKKLLLSDSGFYLCAWSSGTGTGELFFGEGSRLTVL.

The chain's CDR3 is CASRHNRQGVYEQYF. In DNA, the CDR3 is TGTGCCAGCAGACACAACCGACAGGGAGTCTACGAGCAGTACTTC. V usage is TRBV5-6 and J usage is TRBJ2-7, with TRBD1 matching over 7 bases. Unmatched junction bases numbered 11, after V lost 5 bases and J lost 3 bases. The CDR3 loop spans 15 amino acids. Germline CDR1 SGHDT, CDR2 YYEEEE. Based on the CDR3 plus reference TRBV5-6 and TRBJ2-7, the full variable domain is DAGVTQSPTHLIKTRGQQVTLRCSPKSGHDTVSWYQQALGQGPQFIFQYYEEEERQRGNFPDRFSGHQFPNYSSELNVNALLLGDSALYLCASRHNRQGVYEQYFGPGTRLTVT.

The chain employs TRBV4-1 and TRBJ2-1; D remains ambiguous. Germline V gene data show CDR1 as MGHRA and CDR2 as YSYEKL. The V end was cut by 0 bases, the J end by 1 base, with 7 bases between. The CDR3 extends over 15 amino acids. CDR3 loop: CASSQEGLSYNEQFF. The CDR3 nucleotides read TGCGCCAGCAGCCAAGAGGGCCTGTCCTACAATGAGCAGTTCTTC.

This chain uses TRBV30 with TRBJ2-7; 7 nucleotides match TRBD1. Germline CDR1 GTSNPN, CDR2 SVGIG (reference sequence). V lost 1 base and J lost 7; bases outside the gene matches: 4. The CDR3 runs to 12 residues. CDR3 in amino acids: CAWSGDRREQYF. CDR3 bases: TGTGCCTGGAGTGGGGACAGACGTGAGCAGTACTTC.